Each of the 28 T cell receptor beta chains below was sequenced from the same sample in a study of regulatory T cells in long-lasting Graves disease. Time point specified: newly diagnosed GD, antithyroid drugs for less than 3 months. Preparation of the TCR library used RNA extracted from PBMCs. Construction of TCR beta libraries relied on iRepertoire HTBI primers and on Arm-PCR targeting CDR3 regions. MiXCR was run by TCRdb on the multiplex PCR reads, yielding one entry per CDR3 protein. The sample lists hundreds of thousands of distinct CDR3 sequences, roughly 15% seen once, with 15% to 20% in the top ten. The sample was also reused in another study, on T cells in Graves' hyperthyroidism and ophthalmopathy.

Material: peripheral blood mononuclear cells (PBMCs), obtained at new diagnosis, from a patient treated with antithyroid drugs. Receptor source: a woman in her thirties with Graves disease.

The V call is TRBV20-1, the J call TRBJ1-5; D gene ambiguous. V lost 3 bases and J lost 0, with 15 bases in between. The CDR3 runs to 16 residues. CDR1 and CDR2 (germline): DFQATT, SNEGSKA (reference sequence). The CDR3 reads CSASRSGPNSNQPQHF. CDR3 bases: TGCAGTGCTAGCCGAAGCGGGCCTAATAGCAATCAGCCCCAGCATTTT.

This clonotype was counted ten times or more. This chain links TRBV15 with TRBJ1-1; 7 bases fit TRBD1. Germline CDR1 reads LNHNV; CDR2 reads YYDKDF (reference sequence). The CDR3 contains 13 residues. V shed 6 bases and J 5 bases; nucleotides not matched to a gene: 6. The CDR3 here is CATSPTGSTEAFF. The CDR3 DNA reads TGTGCCACCAGTCCGACAGGGTCGACTGAAGCTTTCTTT.

This clonotype was found many times. The rearrangement links TRBV24-1 to TRBJ2-5; the D gene is possibly TRBD2 (5 bases). V lost 4 bases and J 1 base, leaving 12 bases between the germline ends. Germline V gene sequence: CDR1 KGHDR, CDR2 SFDVKD. The CDR3 length is 15 residues. The CDR3 nucleotides read TGTGCCACCAGTGAACCCGGGATTCCCCAAGAGACCCAGTACTTC. This gives the protein CATSEPGIPQETQYF.

The rearrangement joins TRBV2 to TRBJ2-1, with 8 nucleotides matching TRBD2. The CDR3 is made up of 13 amino acids. CDR1 and CDR2 (germline): SNHLY, FYNNEI. The junction had 4 bases not matched to a gene; V was cut back by 2 bases and J by 10 bases. The CDR3 sequence: CASSESPGGEQFF. CDR3 DNA sequence: TGTGCCAGCAGTGAAAGCCCGGGAGGGGAGCAGTTCTTC.

This clonotype has a handful of counts. This chain uses TRBV6-2 or TRBV6-3 with TRBJ2-3; 7 bases are shared with TRBD1. The CDR3 has 14 amino acids. Germline CDR1 is MNHEY and CDR2 is SVGEGT. Losses at the gene ends were 6 bases for V and 4 bases for J; bases not matched to a gene: 7. CDR3 DNA sequence: TGTGCCAGCAGCCTACAGGGGTATGCAGATACGCAGTATTTT. Translating gives CASSLQGYADTQYF.

V and J are TRBV19 and TRBJ2-1, with D tentatively TRBD2 (5 bases). This CDR3 comprises 15 residues. Germline CDR1 and CDR2: LNHDA and SQIVND (reference sequence). V dropped 4 bases and J dropped 2 bases, with 12 bases sitting between them. In DNA, the CDR3 is TGTGCCAGTAGTACTGCGGGTACGGCCTACAATGAGCAGTTCTTC. Its translation: CASSTAGTAYNEQFF.

This clonotype was counted many times. This sequence joins TRBV20-1 and TRBJ2-7; D may match TRBD1 or TRBD2 (5 bases each). Germline CDR1 is DFQATT and CDR2 is SNEGSKA (reference sequence). The CDR3 sequence is 14 residues long. The V gene lost 6 bases and the J gene lost 1 base, with 16 bases spanning the gap. The DNA for the CDR3 is TGCAGTGCCGAGGGGCGGGTACTTTCCTACGAGCAGTACTTC. Amino acid sequence: CSAEGRVLSYEQYF.

This clonotype was recorded once. This chain uses TRBV7-9 with TRBJ2-1; D perhaps matches TRBD1 (5 bases). Germline CDR1 reads SEHNR; CDR2 reads FQNEAQ (reference sequence). Between the trimmed V and J ends, which lost 2 bases and 3 bases, there was a span of 11 bases. The CDR3 is 15 amino acids. CDR3 sequence (DNA): TGTGCCAGCAGCTTACAGGGCGGTTTCTACAATGAGCAGTTCTTC. Its translation is CASSLQGGFYNEQFF.

This clonotype has a handful of counts. V gene TRBV4-1 combines with J gene TRBJ2-3; D might be TRBD1 (6 bases). V was trimmed by 5 bases and J by 1 base, leaving 10 bases between them. The germline V gene has CDR1 MGHRA and CDR2 YSYEKL. The CDR3 covers 14 residues. The CDR3 protein is CASSYRAGTDTQYF. The CDR3 DNA reads TGCGCCAGCAGCTACAGGGCTGGCACAGATACGCAGTATTTT.

This clonotype was seen only once. This could be a read error, since a much larger clone is one nucleotide away. V is TRBV7-2 and J is TRBJ2-1; the match to TRBD2 covers 14 bases. J lost 10 bases, V lost 5 bases, and 7 bases had no gene match. The germline gives CDR1 SGHTA, CDR2 FQGNSA. The CDR3 consists of 15 residues. CDR3 in amino acids: CASSPGLAGADEQFF. CDR3 coding DNA: TGTGCCAGCAGCCCGGGACTAGCGGGAGCCGACGAGCAGTTCTTC.

The sample holds a few counts of this clonotype. The chain joins TRBV7-9 to TRBJ1-1, with TRBD1 as a possible D gene (6 bases). CDR1 SEHNR and CDR2 FQNEAQ come from the germline V gene (reference sequence). V lost 3 bases and J lost 5, with 19 bases in between. The CDR3 covers 16 residues. The CDR3 protein is CASSLRGPIGDTEAFF. Written as DNA, the CDR3 is TGTGCCAGCAGCTTGCGGGGGCCTATAGGAGATACTGAAGCTTTCTTT.

This clonotype was seen ten or more times. The rearrangement uses TRBV2 and TRBJ2-1; no reliable D call. Trimming took off 5 bases at V and 6 bases at J, with 11 bases between the two ends. The CDR3 totals 13 residues. The V gene's germline CDR1 is SNHLY and CDR2 FYNNEI. Here the CDR3 reads CASSRHFGNEQFF. In nucleotides, the CDR3 is TGTGCCAGCAGTCGACATTTTGGCAATGAGCAGTTCTTC.

This clonotype occurred many times. The chain links TRBV7-8 to TRBJ2-3; D unresolved. CDR3 length equals 14 residues. V lost 1 base and J lost 2, with 7 bases in between. Germline values: CDR1 SGHVS, CDR2 FQNEAQ. CDR3 region: CASSLEKPTDTQYF. The CDR3 DNA reads as TGTGCCAGCAGCTTAGAGAAGCCCACAGATACGCAGTATTTT.

The chain links TRBV19 to TRBJ1-5; D is uncertain. CDR1 is LNHDA, CDR2 SQIVND, per germline (reference sequence). The CDR3 extends over 14 amino acids. The ends were cut back, 3 bases at V and 6 bases at J, with 12 bases in the middle. DNA of the CDR3: TGTGCCAGTAGTATTGCGGGGAGGCGTCAGCCCCAGCATTTT. This sequence encodes CASSIAGRRQPQHF.

This clonotype was detected ten times or more. The CDR3 here is CASSHGQGEQYF. CDR3 DNA sequence: TGTGCCAGCAGCCACGGACAGGGCGAGCAGTACTTC. The chain links TRBV7-3 to TRBJ2-7; 8 nucleotides align to TRBD1. V shed 5 bases and J 6 bases; nucleotides not matched to a gene: 3. CDR1 SGHTA and CDR2 FQGTGA come from the germline V gene. CDR3 length: 12 amino acids.

This clonotype has at least ten counts. This sequence joins TRBV19 and TRBJ2-2; no clear D gene. There are 14 residues in the CDR3. Germline assignment: CDR1 LNHDA and CDR2 SQIVND (reference sequence). V was clipped by 1 base and J by 1 base, with 4 bases between them. The DNA of the CDR3 is TGTGCCAGTAGTATAGGGAGGAACACCGGGGAGCTGTTTTTT. Translated, it gives CASSIGRNTGELFF.

The rearrangement links TRBV28 to TRBJ2-3; 10 bases fit TRBD1. Trimming took 6 bases from V and 7 from J; bases not matched to a gene: 7. The CDR3 totals 14 residues. Germline CDR1 MDHEN, CDR2 SYDVKM. CDR3 in amino acids: CASSPRDRGHTQYF. CDR3 DNA: TGTGCCAGCAGCCCCCGGGACAGGGGACATACGCAGTATTTT.

This clonotype appeared a few times. The chain employs TRBV5-1 and TRBJ2-3; D unclear. The CDR3 runs to 15 residues. Trimming left V 0 bases short and J 1 base short, with 9 bases between. CDR1 is SGHRS and CDR2 is YFSETQ in the germline V gene. CDR3 nucleotide sequence: TGCGCCAGCAGCTTGGACGGTACTCGCACAGATACGCAGTATTTT. Encoded protein: CASSLDGTRTDTQYF. Filled out from reference TRBV5-1 and TRBJ2-3, the complete variable domain reads KAGVTQTPRYLIKTRGQQVTLSCSPISGHRSVSWYQQTPGQGLQFLFEYFSETQRNKGNFPGRFSGRQFSNSRSEMNVSTLELGDSALYLCASSLDGTRTDTQYFGPGTRLTVL.

In its sample, this clonotype was seen many times. The V and J genes are TRBV6-2 or TRBV6-3 and TRBJ1-1; D not certain. This CDR3 region has 12 residues. Germline CDR1 MNHEY, CDR2 SVGEGT. Trimming removed 4 bases at V and 4 bases at J, with 7 bases between. CDR3 protein: CASSLLRTEAFF. CDR3 coding DNA: TGTGCCAGCAGTTTATTACGCACTGAAGCTTTCTTT.

This clonotype was detected once. This may come from a read error, since a much larger clone is one base off. V usage is TRBV9 and J usage is TRBJ1-3; D ambiguous. In germline, CDR1 is SGDLS, CDR2 YYNGEE. V lost 1 base and J lost 2, with 1 base in between. There are 12 residues in the CDR3. CDR3 in amino acids: CASSVPGNTIYF. The DNA of the CDR3 is TGTGCCAGCAGCGTACCTGGAAACACCATATATTTT.

For the CDR3, the DNA is TGTGCCAGCAGTTTGGAGGGTTTGAACACCGGGGAGCTGTTTTTT. The encoded protein is CASSLEGLNTGELFF. This chain joins TRBV28 and TRBJ2-2; a weak D match, TRBD2 (6 bases). The CDR3 runs 15 residues. CDR1 and CDR2 (germline): MDHEN, SYDVKM. The ends were cut back, 3 bases at V and 1 base at J, with 9 bases in the middle.

With respect to this clonotype: A much larger clonotype is one base distant, so this may be a read error. V gene TRBV12-3 or TRBV12-4 combines with J gene TRBJ2-1; a possible D gene is TRBD2 (5 bases). The CDR3 is made up of 15 amino acids. The CDR3 nucleotides read TGTGCCCGCAGAGGCCCCCGGACTTGGCAAGTGGAGCAGTTCTTC. Translation gives CARRGPRTWQVEQFF.

Only a few counts were recorded for this clonotype. This chain joins TRBV20-1 and TRBJ1-5, with 8 bases fitting TRBD1. Germline V CDR1 and CDR2: DFQATT, SNEGSKA (reference sequence). V shed 6 bases, J shed 5 bases, and the junction held 9 bases outside the gene matches. This CDR3 spans 14 amino acids. The CDR3, as DNA: TGCAGTGCCAGACAGGGGTCTCCTCATCAGCCCCAGCATTTT. It yields the protein CSARQGSPHQPQHF.

This clonotype was recorded at least ten times. The V call is TRBV2, the J call TRBJ2-1, with 7 bases aligning to TRBD2. This CDR3 has 13 amino acids. Unmatched junction bases numbered 9, after V lost 8 bases and J lost 8 bases. Germline assignment: CDR1 SNHLY and CDR2 FYNNEI. CDR3 loop: CASRGEKVDEQFF. The DNA for the CDR3 is TGTGCCAGCCGGGGGGAGAAGGTAGATGAGCAGTTCTTC.

This clonotype was seen ten or more times. The genes are TRBV7-2 and TRBJ2-7, with D tentatively TRBD2 (6 bases). Germline V gene sequence: CDR1 SGHTA, CDR2 FQGNSA. Trimming removed 5 bases at V and 3 bases at J, with 20 bases between. The CDR3 sequence is 16 residues long. CDR3 loop: CASSREPGLKNYEQYF. CDR3 coding DNA: TGTGCCAGCAGCCGAGAACCGGGACTCAAGAACTACGAGCAGTACTTC.

Here the CDR3 DNA reads TGTGCCAGCAGTCGGTTTGGACAGGGGGAATCACCCCTCCACTTT. It translates to CASSRFGQGESPLHF. The genes are TRBV6-2 or TRBV6-3 and TRBJ1-6; 10 bases fit TRBD1. J gave up 10 bases and V 5 bases, and 8 bases lay outside the gene matches. CDR3 size: 15 residues. The germline CDR1 and CDR2 sequences are MNHEY and SVGEGT.

This clonotype has at least ten counts. The chain uses TRBV24-1 and TRBJ1-1; D not certain. Trimming removed 10 bases at V and 5 bases at J, with 16 bases between. This CDR3 has 13 residues. CDR1 is KGHDR and CDR2 is SFDVKD in the germline V gene. The CDR3 bases are TGTGCCACGACGTTTGGCCCCGGGACTGAAGCTTTCTTT. It encodes CATTFGPGTEAFF.

In this sample, this clonotype turned up many times. The chain recombines TRBV6-1 with TRBJ2-2; 8 positions match TRBD2. V shed 6 bases, J shed 6 bases, and the junction held 9 bases outside the gene matches. The CDR3 is made up of 15 amino acids. Germline V lookup: CDR1 MNHNS, CDR2 SASEGT. The CDR3 DNA follows: TGTGCCAGCAGCGGGTTAGCGGGATCTTCCGGGGAGCTGTTTTTT. Protein product: CASSGLAGSSGELFF.